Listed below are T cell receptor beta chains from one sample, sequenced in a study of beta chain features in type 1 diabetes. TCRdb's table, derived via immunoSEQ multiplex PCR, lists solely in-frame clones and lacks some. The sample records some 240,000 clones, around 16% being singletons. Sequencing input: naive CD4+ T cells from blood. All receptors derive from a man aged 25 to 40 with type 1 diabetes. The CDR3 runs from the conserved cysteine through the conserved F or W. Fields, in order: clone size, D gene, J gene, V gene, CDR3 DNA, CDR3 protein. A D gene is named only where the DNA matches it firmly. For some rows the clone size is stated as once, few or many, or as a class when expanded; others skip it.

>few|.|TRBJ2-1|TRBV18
TGTGCCAGCTCACCGGCGTCAGGGAACGATGAGCAGTTCTTC
CASSPASGNDEQFF
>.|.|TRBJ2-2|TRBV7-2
TGTGCCAGCAGTTATGACCCCGGAGGCGACACCGGGGAGCTGTTTTTT
CASSYDPGGDTGELFF
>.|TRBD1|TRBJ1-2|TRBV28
TGTGCCAGCACCAGGGACAGCGGGATAGGTGGCTACACCTTC
CASTRDSGIGGYTF
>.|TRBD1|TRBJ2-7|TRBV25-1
TGTGCCAGCAGTGAATCACGGACAGGGTACAACGAGCAGTACTTC
CASSESRTGYNEQYF
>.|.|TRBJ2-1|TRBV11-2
TGTGCCAGCAGCTTAGTGCAGGGCACCTACAATGAGCAGTTCTTC
CASSLVQGTYNEQFF
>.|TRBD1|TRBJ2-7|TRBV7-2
TGTGCCAGCAGCAGGGGGACAGGGGGATCAGGCGAGCAGTACTTC
CASSRGTGGSGEQYF
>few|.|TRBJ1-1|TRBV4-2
TGTGCCAGCAGCTTGGGAGGGGAGAACACTGAAGCTTTCTTT
CASSLGGENTEAFF
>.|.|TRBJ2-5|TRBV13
TGTGCCAGCAGCTACCTCGGCGGGGCAAGGGAGACCCAGTACTTC
CASSYLGGARETQYF
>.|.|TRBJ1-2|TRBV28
TGTGCCAGCAGCCGCTCCCGGGCGCCGTGGAAGTATGGCTACACCTTC
CASSRSRAPWKYGYTF
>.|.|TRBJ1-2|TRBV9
TGTGCCAGCAGCGGTCCGCGAGAGTACTATGGCTACACCTTC
CASSGPREYYGYTF
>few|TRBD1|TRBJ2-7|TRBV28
TGTGCCAGCACACCGGGACAGCGCTCCTACGAGCAGTACTTC
CASTPGQRSYEQYF
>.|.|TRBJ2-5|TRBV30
TGTGCCTGGAGTGTATGGACGGCCCGACAAGAGACCCAGTACTTC
CAWSVWTARQETQYF
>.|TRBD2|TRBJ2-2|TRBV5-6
TGTGCCAGCAGCATCTTAGCGGGAGGAAAAACCGGGGAGCTGTTTTTT
CASSILAGGKTGELFF
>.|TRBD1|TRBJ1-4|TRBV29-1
TGCAGCGTGGGACAGGGGTTGACTAATGAAAAACTGTTTTTT
CSVGQGLTNEKLFF
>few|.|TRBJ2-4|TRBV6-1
TGTGCCAGCAGTGAAGGGCTGCTAGCCAAAAACATTCAGTACTTC
CASSEGLLAKNIQYF
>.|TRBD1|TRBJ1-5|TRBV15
TGTGCCACCAGCAGACAGACAGGGGGGTATCAGCCCCAGCATTTT
CATSRQTGGYQPQHF
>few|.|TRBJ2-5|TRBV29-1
TGCAGCGCCCACCAAGAGACCCAGTACTTC
CSAHQETQYF
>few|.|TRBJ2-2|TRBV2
TGTGCCAGCAGTGAATCCTGGGAGGAGCTGTTTTTT
CASSESWEELFF
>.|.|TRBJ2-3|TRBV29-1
TGCAGCGTGACACAGTCGGATACGCAGTATTTT
CSVTQSDTQYF
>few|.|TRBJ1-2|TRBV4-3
TGCGCCAGCAGCCCCCAGCACGCCAACTTCGGGGCCGATGGCTACACCTTC
CASSPQHANFGADGYTF
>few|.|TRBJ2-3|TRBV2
TGTGCCAGCAACCCTGCGGTAGAGAATACGCAGTATTTT
CASNPAVENTQYF
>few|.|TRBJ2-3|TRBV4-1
TGCGCCAGCAGCCTAGTCCAGCAATTCACAGATACGCAGTATTTT
CASSLVQQFTDTQYF
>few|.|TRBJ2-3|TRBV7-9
TGTGCCAGCAGCGCGGGACAGCCTGGCACAGATACGCAGTATTTT
CASSAGQPGTDTQYF
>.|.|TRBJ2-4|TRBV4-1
TGCGCCAGCAGCAAGGTCCAAGGGCTTGCCAAAAACATTCAGTACTTC
CASSKVQGLAKNIQYF
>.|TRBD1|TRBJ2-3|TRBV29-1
TGCAGCGTTGTCCATACAGGGGGCGGCACAGATACGCAGTATTTT
CSVVHTGGGTDTQYF
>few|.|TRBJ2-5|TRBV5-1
TGCGCCAGCAGCTTGGAGGTCCAAGAGACCCAGTACTTC
CASSLEVQETQYF
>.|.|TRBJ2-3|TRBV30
TGTGCCTGGAGTCTGCCCCGGGACAGCACAGATACGCAGTATTTT
CAWSLPRDSTDTQYF
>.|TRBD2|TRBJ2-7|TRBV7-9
TGTGCCAGCAGCTTATGGTCTAGCGGACCCTACGAGCAGTACTTC
CASSLWSSGPYEQYF
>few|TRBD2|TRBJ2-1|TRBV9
TGTGCCAGCACACCAGTGGGGACTAGCGGGAGGAATGAGCAGTTCTTC
CASTPVGTSGRNEQFF
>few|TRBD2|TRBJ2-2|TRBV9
TGTGCCAGCAGCGTCAAAAACTACGGGACTAGCGGATACACCGGGGAGCTGTTTTTT
CASSVKNYGTSGYTGELFF
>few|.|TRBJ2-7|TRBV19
TGTGCCACCCGCCCTCCTGGGTCAGGGTACGAGCAGTACTTC
CATRPPGSGYEQYF
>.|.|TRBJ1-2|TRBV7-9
TGTGCCAGCAGCCCCGTCCCCATAAGGGAAGGCTACACCTTC
CASSPVPIREGYTF
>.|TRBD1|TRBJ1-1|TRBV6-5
TGTGCCAGCAGTTACACGGACAGGGACACTGAAGCTTTCTTT
CASSYTDRDTEAFF
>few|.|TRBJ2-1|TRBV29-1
TGCAGCGTTCAAAGGTCCCCCAGGGGAAGGGGGAATGAGCAGTTCTTC
CSVQRSPRGRGNEQFF
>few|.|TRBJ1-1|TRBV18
TGTGCCAGCTCACCACCGATGGGGGTTCGCACTGAAGCTTTCTTT
CASSPPMGVRTEAFF
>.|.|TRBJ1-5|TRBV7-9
TGTGCCAGCAATGAAGCTAGCAATCAGCCCCAGCATTTT
CASNEASNQPQHF
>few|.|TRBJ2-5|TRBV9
TGTGCCAGCAGCACCCTGACAGGTCTGGCGACCCAGTACTTC
CASSTLTGLATQYF
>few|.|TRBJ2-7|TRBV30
TGTGCCTGGAGTGTAAACGAGCAGTACTTC
CAWSVNEQYF
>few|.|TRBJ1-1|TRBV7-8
TGTGCCAGCAGCTGGCGGGGAGCGACGAACACTGAAGCTTTCTTT
CASSWRGATNTEAFF
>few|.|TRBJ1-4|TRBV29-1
TGCAGCGTTGAAGGTGGAGAGGGTGAAAAACTGTTTTTT
CSVEGGEGEKLFF
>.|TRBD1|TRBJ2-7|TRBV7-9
TGTGCCAGCAGCCGGGGACAGGCCTCCTACGAGCAGTACTTC
CASSRGQASYEQYF
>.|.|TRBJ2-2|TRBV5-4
TGTGCCAGTCGGACAGCGAACACCGGGGAGCTGTTTTTT
CASRTANTGELFF
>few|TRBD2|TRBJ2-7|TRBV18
TGTGCCAGCTCACCAACTAGCGAGTCCTACGAGCAGTACTTC
CASSPTSESYEQYF
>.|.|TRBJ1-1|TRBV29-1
TGCAGCGTCGCCACGGGTTTGGCGAACACTGAAGCTTTCTTT
CSVATGLANTEAFF
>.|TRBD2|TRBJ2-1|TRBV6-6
TGTGCCAGCAGGGGAGGGAGGGCCGGCAATGAGCAGTTCTTC
CASRGGRAGNEQFF
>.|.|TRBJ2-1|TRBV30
TGTGCCTGGACAGGGGCCTACAATGAGCAGTTCTTC
CAWTGAYNEQFF
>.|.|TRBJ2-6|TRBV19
TGTGCCAGTAGTATAGTCGGATTAGGGCGCTCTGGGGCCAACGTCCTGACTTTC
CASSIVGLGRSGANVLTF
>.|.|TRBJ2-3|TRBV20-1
TGCAGTGTGGTCCACACAGATACGCAGTATTTT
CSVVHTDTQYF
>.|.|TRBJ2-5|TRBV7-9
TGTGCCAGCAGCTTGGGGGGCCAAGAGACCCAGTACTTC
CASSLGGQETQYF
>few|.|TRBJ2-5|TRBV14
TGTGCCAGCAGCCGAAGAAGCCCGCAAGAGACCCAGTACTTC
CASSRRSPQETQYF
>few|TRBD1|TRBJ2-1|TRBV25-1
TGTGCCAGCAGTGAATCGACAGGGCGGGATGAGCAGTTCTTC
CASSESTGRDEQFF
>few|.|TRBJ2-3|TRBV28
TGTGCCAGCACCCCATCTTTGGGTGTCGACGATCACAGATACGCTTTT
CASTPSLGVDDHRYAF
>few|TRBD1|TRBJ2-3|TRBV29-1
TGCAGCGTTGTATCTCGGACAGGGTCCACAGATACGCAGTATTTT
CSVVSRTGSTDTQYF
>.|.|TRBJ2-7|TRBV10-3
TGTGCCATCAGTCCCGGAATGTACGAGCAGTACTTC
CAISPGMYEQYF
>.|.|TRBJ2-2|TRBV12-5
TGTGCTAGTGGTTTCGGCCAGCTCAACACCGGGGAGCTGTTTTTT
CASGFGQLNTGELFF